This T cell receptor (beta chain) came from a study of blood T cell repertoires in COVID-19. Overall study: The United States, Italy and Spain were the sources of the acute and convalescent COVID-19 samples. The cDNA or gDNA used as material had been derived from T cells, B-cell-depleted T cells, or PBMCs.

Original analysis: From reference gene primer amplification, estimates of nucleated cell counts were derived. Clones were sequenced by immunoSEQ multiplex PCR, and TCRdb holds only the in-frame ones, with some missing. V, J and clone size are those of that table, while D and trimming were read from the DNA. The sample records 250,000 to 300,000 clones, roughly 86% being singletons. Followed longitudinally, the Seattle patients had been enrolled during active infection. The sequence derives from a woman under 40 with COVID-19, enrolled during active disease. Sequencing was carried out using peripheral blood.

CDR3 DNA sequence: TGTGCCAGCTCACCTCAGGGGCCCTTAGTGAACGAGCAGTACTTC. This translates into CASSPQGPLVNEQYF. The V and J genes are TRBV18 and TRBJ2-7, with D possibly matching TRBD1 (6 bases). This CDR3 is built from 15 residues. The germline V gene encodes CDR1 KGHSH and CDR2 LQKENI. Trimming left V 3 bases short and J 5 bases short, with 17 bases between.